The 27 T cell receptor beta chains in this list originate from one sample, sequenced in a study of blood T cell repertoires in COVID-19. TCRdb's copy holds only in-frame clones and misses some; the assay was immunoSEQ multiplex PCR. The repertoire holds some 130,000 clones, with around 80% as singletons. Sample: peripheral blood. The source of these receptors is an elderly woman with acute or convalescent COVID-19.

The gene calls are TRBV5-1 and TRBJ2-2; unclear D gene. Germline V lookup: CDR1 SGHRS, CDR2 YFSETQ. This CDR3 comprises 16 residues. V lost 0 bases, J lost 0 bases, and 9 bases lay in between. The CDR3 sequence: CASSLAGSANTGELFF. CDR3 coding DNA: TGCGCCAGCAGCTTGGCCGGCAGCGCGAACACCGGGGAGCTGTTTTTT.

This clone is a singleton in its sample. The CDR3 DNA reads as TGCGCCAGCAGCCAAGAAGGGAGGTGGGCTGGGGCCAACGTCCTGACTTTC. This sequence encodes CASSQEGRWAGANVLTF. This chain connects TRBV4-3 to TRBJ2-6; TRBD2 is a possible D gene (6 bases). Trimming took off 0 bases at V and 2 bases at J, with 11 bases between the two ends. The CDR3 covers 17 residues. The V gene's germline CDR1 is LGHNA and CDR2 YSLEER.

This clone has just one count. For the CDR3, the DNA is TGTGCCTGGAGTTCGGGGGTCGCCTACAATGAGCAGTTCTTC. This codes for CAWSSGVAYNEQFF. The chain combines TRBV30 with TRBJ2-1, with D possibly TRBD2 on 6 matching bases. The CDR3 covers 14 residues. Germline V gives CDR1 GTSNPN, CDR2 SVGIG (reference sequence). V lost 2 bases, J lost 2 bases, and 10 bases lay in between.

This clone was recorded many times. This chain uses TRBV29-1 with TRBJ1-2; perhaps TRBD1 as D (5 bases). The CDR3 runs 12 residues. Trimming cost V 4 bases and J 6 bases, with 12 bases left between them. Germline CDR1 SQVTM, CDR2 ANQGSEA. The CDR3, as DNA: TGCAGCGTTGTGTTGCAGGGTCATGGCTACACCTTC. Protein: CSVVLQGHGYTF.

The chain links TRBV5-4 to TRBJ2-2, with 7 bases identical to TRBD1. This CDR3 region has 15 residues. Germline V gene data show CDR1 as SGHNT and CDR2 as YYREEE (reference sequence). V lost 3 bases, J lost 0 bases, and 2 bases stayed unmatched. CDR3: CASSSGTANTGELFF. DNA for the CDR3: TGTGCCAGCAGCTCGGGGACAGCGAACACCGGGGAGCTGTTTTTT.

This clone turned up a few times. DNA of the CDR3: TGTGCTAGTGGTCGGGGACAGGTAGCGAACACCGGGGAGCTGTTTTTT. Protein sequence: CASGRGQVANTGELFF. The chain has TRBV12-5 and TRBJ2-2, with 8 bases matching TRBD1. The CDR3 runs 16 residues. Germline loops: CDR1 LGHNT, CDR2 FRNRAP. Trimming removed 5 bases from V and 0 bases from J; junction bases left unmatched: 5.

V is TRBV7-8 and J is TRBJ2-1; TRBD2 aligns across 13 bases. From germline, CDR1 is SGHVS and CDR2 FQNEAQ. Losses at the gene ends were 5 bases for V and 7 bases for J; bases not matched to a gene: 17. The CDR3 has 19 residues. The CDR3 nucleotides are TGTGCCAGCAGCCCCCGCCCCTTTACTAGCGGGAGGGCGGGGAATGAGCAGTTCTTC. Protein sequence: CASSPRPFTSGRAGNEQFF.

This clone has a single count. V and J are TRBV2 and TRBJ2-3; maybe TRBD2 (5 bases). V shed 7 bases and J shed 2 bases, with 10 bases lying between them. The germline gives CDR1 SNHLY, CDR2 FYNNEI. The CDR3 has 13 residues. CDR3 loop: CASTTGSTDTQYF. The CDR3 DNA is TGTGCCAGCACAACGGGGTCCACAGATACGCAGTATTTT.

The chain uses TRBV15 and TRBJ1-5; the match to TRBD1 covers 8 bases. V shed 1 base, J shed 2 bases, and the junction held 4 bases outside the gene matches. This CDR3 has 16 residues. Germline lookup yields CDR1 LNHNV and CDR2 YYDKDF (reference sequence). CDR3: CATSRVGQAGNQPQHF. Written as DNA, the CDR3 is TGTGCCACCAGCAGAGTGGGACAGGCGGGCAATCAGCCCCAGCATTTT.

The sample holds a few counts of this clone. The CDR3 loop is CASRPQGTTGELFF. In nucleotides, the CDR3 is TGCGCCAGCAGACCTCAGGGGACCACCGGGGAGCTGTTTTTT. The gene calls are TRBV4-3 and TRBJ2-2, with a weak D call TRBD1 (6 bases). CDR3 length: 14 amino acids. Germline V lookup: CDR1 LGHNA, CDR2 YSLEER. Trimming removed 6 bases from V and 4 bases from J, with 12 bases in between.

The rearrangement joins TRBV27 to TRBJ2-2; 10 bases map to TRBD1. There are 17 residues in the CDR3. In germline, CDR1 is MNHEY, CDR2 SMNVEV (reference sequence). V shed 5 bases and J 7 bases; nucleotides not matched to a gene: 13. Here the CDR3 reads CASSRSTGTGAGGELFF. CDR3 in DNA: TGTGCCAGCAGTCGCTCAACCGGGACAGGGGCCGGCGGGGAGCTGTTTTTT.

The V and J genes are TRBV15 and TRBJ2-7; unclear D gene. V lost 0 bases, J lost 4 bases, and 19 bases lay in between. The germline V gene has CDR1 LNHNV and CDR2 YYDKDF (reference sequence). This CDR3 comprises 17 residues. The CDR3: CATSRDRGSVAIYEQYF. The CDR3 nucleotides are TGTGCCACCAGCAGAGATCGCGGCAGCGTTGCCATTTACGAGCAGTACTTC.

This chain links TRBV14 with TRBJ2-3; TRBD2 agrees at 8 bases. The germline gives CDR1 SGHDN, CDR2 FVKESK. Trimming removed 0 bases from V and 3 bases from J; junction bases left unmatched: 11. The CDR3 has 18 amino acids. The CDR3 sequence: CASSQELRLAGGTDTQYF. The CDR3 nucleotides are TGTGCCAGCAGCCAAGAACTAAGGCTAGCGGGCGGGACAGATACGCAGTATTTT.

The rearrangement uses TRBV7-3 and TRBJ2-5, with no clear D. With 7 bases removed from V and 5 bases from J, the gap between germline ends came to 2 bases. The CDR3 covers 9 residues. From germline, CDR1 is SGHTA and CDR2 FQGTGA. The CDR3 DNA sequence: TGTGCCAGCACTGAGACCCAGTACTTC. Translating it yields CASTETQYF.

The chain recombines TRBV5-4 with TRBJ1-6; 10 bases match TRBD1. V shed 4 bases and J 8 bases; nucleotides not matched to a gene: 3. Germline V gene sequence: CDR1 SGHNT, CDR2 YYREEE (reference sequence). The CDR3 extends over 14 amino acids. The CDR3 sequence: CASSVDRGHSPLHF. The CDR3 bases are TGTGCCAGCAGCGTCGACAGGGGGCATTCACCCCTCCACTTT.

The chain employs TRBV5-1 and TRBJ1-5; D gene unclear. CDR1 is SGHRS and CDR2 is YFSETQ in the germline V gene. Trimming shortened V by 4 bases and J by 2 bases, and 10 bases separated the two germline ends. CDR3 length: 14 amino acids. The CDR3 protein is CASSEGSGNQPQHF. The CDR3 bases are TGCGCCAGCAGCGAGGGTAGTGGCAATCAGCCCCAGCATTTT. The full variable domain, rest sourced from reference TRBV5-1 and TRBJ1-5, is KAGVTQTPRYLIKTRGQQVTLSCSPISGHRSVSWYQQTPGQGLQFLFEYFSETQRNKGNFPGRFSGRQFSNSRSEMNVSTLELGDSALYLCASSEGSGNQPQHFGDGTRLSIL.

The chain employs TRBV6-2 or TRBV6-3 and TRBJ1-2, with 7 bases aligning to TRBD1. V lost 2 bases to trimming and J lost 4 bases; unmatched junction nucleotides: 7. Germline-derived CDR1 and CDR2 are MNHEY and SVGEGT. This CDR3 is built from 15 residues. The DNA for the CDR3 is TGTGCCAGCAGTTACGCGGGCCGGGACAGCTATGGCTACACCTTC. Translated, it gives CASSYAGRDSYGYTF.

This clone was observed a few times. The rearrangement links TRBV7-8 to TRBJ2-2; D gene ambiguous. V lost 0 bases and J lost 1, with 3 bases in between. This CDR3 has 14 amino acids. The V gene's germline CDR1 is SGHVS and CDR2 FQNEAQ. The CDR3 nucleotides read TGTGCCAGCAGCTTAGCTAGGAACACCGGGGAGCTGTTTTTT. The encoded protein is CASSLARNTGELFF.

The chain carries TRBV3-1 (or the pseudogene TRBV3-2) and TRBJ1-3, with TRBD1 matching 8 bases. V shed 4 bases and J 2 bases; nucleotides not matched to a gene: 7. The CDR3 consists of 16 residues. Germline loops: CDR1 LGHDT, CDR2 YNNKEL (reference sequence). Here the CDR3 reads CASSRDRTGTGNTIYF. The CDR3 DNA sequence: TGTGCCAGCAGCCGAGACCGGACAGGGACTGGAAACACCATATATTTT.

The chain joins TRBV25-1 to TRBJ1-2; 10 bases align to TRBD1. V shed 3 bases, J shed 8 bases, and the junction held 12 bases outside the gene matches. CDR3 length: 16 residues. Germline V gene lookup returns CDR1 MGHDK and CDR2 SYGVNS. This chain's CDR3 is CASSDPGTGDIEGYTF. In DNA form, the CDR3 reads TGTGCCAGCAGTGACCCCGGGACAGGGGATATAGAAGGCTACACCTTC.

The gene calls are TRBV9 and TRBJ1-6, with unresolved D. CDR1 is SGDLS and CDR2 is YYNGEE in the germline V gene. CDR3 length: 12 amino acids. Trimming cost V 5 bases and J 6 bases, with 6 bases left between them. The CDR3 DNA is TGTGCCAGCAGAACAGCTAATTCACCCCTCCACTTT. Protein: CASRTANSPLHF. Combining the CDR3 with reference TRBV9 and TRBJ1-6 gives the whole variable domain DSGVTQTPKHLITATGQRVTLRCSPRSGDLSVYWYQQSLDQGLQFLIQYYNGEERAKGNILERFSAQQFPDLHSELNLSSLELGDSALYFCASRTANSPLHFGNGTRLTVT.

The DNA of the CDR3 is TGTGCCAGCAGCCTACCGAAGGGACAGGGGGTGTTGCACACTGAAGCTTTCTTT. It specifies CASSLPKGQGVLHTEAFF. V is TRBV16 and J is TRBJ1-1; 11 nucleotides match TRBD1. Germline CDR1 and CDR2: KGHSY and FQNENV. CDR3 size: 18 residues. Germline trimming cut 4 bases from V and 3 bases from J; bases unmatched to any gene: 13.

The V gene is TRBV27, the J gene TRBJ2-3; 12 nucleotides match TRBD2. The CDR3 loop spans 19 amino acids. The J segment lost 6 bases and the V segment lost 0 bases, leaving 13 bases of the junction unmatched. Germline loops: CDR1 MNHEY, CDR2 SMNVEV (reference sequence). CDR3 sequence (DNA): TGTGCCAGCAGTTTATCTTACCCCGGGCTAGCGGGGGGGCGGGATACGCAGTATTTT. It encodes CASSLSYPGLAGGRDTQYF.

The chain combines TRBV21-1 with TRBJ1-6; the D segment call TRBD1 is taken from the table without a DNA check. TRBV21-1 is a recognized pseudogene. This CDR3 region has 16 residues. The CDR3 DNA is TGTGCCAGCAGCAAAGCGGACAGGGGTTATAATTCACCCCTCCACTTT. It is translated as CASSKADRGYNSPLHF.

V and J are TRBV11-2 and TRBJ1-2; D perhaps matches TRBD1 (6 bases). The germline gives CDR1 SGHAT, CDR2 FQNNGV. This CDR3 comprises 14 residues. The V end was cut by 2 bases, the J end by 8 bases, with 15 bases between. The CDR3 loop reads CASSLNRVERGYTF. The CDR3 nucleotides read TGTGCCAGCAGCTTAAACAGGGTAGAACGCGGCTACACCTTC.

This clone has a handful of counts. The rearrangement joins TRBV4-2 to TRBJ1-2; D ambiguous. With 1 base removed from V and 2 bases from J, the gap between germline ends came to 5 bases. The germline V gene encodes CDR1 LGHNA and CDR2 YNFKEQ. The length of the CDR3 is 13 residues. CDR3 region: CASSQAFNYGYTF. The CDR3 coding sequence is TGTGCCAGCAGCCAAGCGTTCAACTATGGCTACACCTTC.

The chain recombines TRBV5-1 with TRBJ2-7; TRBD1 matches at 9 bases. The CDR3 contains 14 residues. Trimming at V came to 3 bases and at J to 6 bases, leaving 7 bases not matched to a gene. Germline CDR1 SGHRS, CDR2 YFSETQ. DNA for the CDR3: TGCGCCAGCAGCTCTGGACAGGGGACAGGCGAGCAGTACTTC. Translated: CASSSGQGTGEQYF. Combining the CDR3 with reference TRBV5-1 and TRBJ2-7 gives the whole variable domain KAGVTQTPRYLIKTRGQQVTLSCSPISGHRSVSWYQQTPGQGLQFLFEYFSETQRNKGNFPGRFSGRQFSNSRSEMNVSTLELGDSALYLCASSSGQGTGEQYFGPGTRLTVT.